These 26 T cell receptor beta chains originate from one sample sequenced in a study of blood T cell repertoires in COVID-19. Assay used: immunoSEQ multiplex PCR; TCRdb lists only in-frame clones, some missing. The data hold roughly 670,000 clones, with approximately 90% observed a single time. Sequenced material: peripheral blood. The receptors come from a woman between 18 and 30 years old with acute or convalescent COVID-19.

The chain couples TRBV7-2 to TRBJ1-5, with TRBD1 as a possible D gene (5 bases). V was clipped by 3 bases and J by 3 bases, with 12 bases between them. The CDR3 consists of 15 residues. Germline CDR1 and CDR2: SGHTA and FQGNSA. CDR3 residues: CASSFLGLINQPQHF. In DNA form, the CDR3 reads TGTGCCAGCAGCTTTCTGGGGCTAATCAATCAGCCCCAGCATTTT.

The V and J genes are TRBV9 and TRBJ1-2; 10 nucleotides align to TRBD1. The CDR3 runs to 14 residues. V dropped 3 bases and J dropped 8; count of bases not matched to a gene: 7. Per the germline V gene, CDR1 is SGDLS and CDR2 is YYNGEE. CDR3 sequence reads: CASSADRGLRGYTF. The CDR3 DNA reads as TGTGCCAGCAGCGCCGACAGGGGGCTGAGGGGCTACACCTTC.

In regard to this clone: Compared with germline, one end of the junction differs, possibly owing to a read error. This chain connects TRBV3-1 (or the pseudogene TRBV3-2) to TRBJ1-2; tentative D call: TRBD1 (5 bases). Germline loops: CDR1 LGHDT, CDR2 YNNKEL (reference sequence). The CDR3 has 11 residues. The CDR3 sequence: CASSQEGGPQF. As DNA, the CDR3 is TGTGCCAGCAGCCAAGAGGGGGGACCCCAATTC.

The chain has TRBV11-2 and TRBJ1-2, with 7 bases identical to TRBD1. The CDR3 loop spans 13 amino acids. Unmatched junction bases numbered 4, after V lost 5 bases and J lost 4 bases. CDR1 is SGHAT and CDR2 is FQNNGV in the germline V gene. The CDR3 sequence is CASSIGTVYGYTF. The DNA for the CDR3 is TGTGCCAGCAGCATCGGGACAGTCTATGGCTACACCTTC. The full variable domain, its missing parts supplied by reference TRBV11-2 and TRBJ1-2, is EAGVAQSPRYKIIEKRQSVAFWCNPISGHATLYWYQQILGQGPKLLIQFQNNGVVDDSQLPKDRFSAERLKGVDSTLKIQPAKLEDSAVYLCASSIGTVYGYTFGSGTRLTVV.

The chain links TRBV5-1 to TRBJ1-1, with 8 bases identical to TRBD1. Germline CDR1 reads SGHRS; CDR2 reads YFSETQ. This CDR3 contains 15 residues. The V and J ends lost 0 bases and 6 bases, in that order; junction bases with no gene match: 7. The CDR3 DNA reads as TGCGCCAGCAGCTTGGATGGACAGGGAGGGGCTGAAGCTTTCTTT. Its translation: CASSLDGQGGAEAFF.

The rearrangement links TRBV19 to TRBJ1-4; unclear D gene. With 5 bases removed from V and 5 bases from J, the gap between germline ends came to 15 bases. Germline V gene lookup returns CDR1 LNHDA and CDR2 SQIVND (reference sequence). CDR3 length: 15 amino acids. In nucleotides, the CDR3 is TGTGCCAGTAGTTTTGGGAGTCAGCCAAATGAAAAACTGTTTTTT. Translated: CASSFGSQPNEKLFF.

Points on this clone: This same CDR3 is encoded by further DNA sequences in the sample. The chain has TRBV28 and TRBJ2-7; TRBD2 is a possible D gene (5 bases). CDR1 is MDHEN and CDR2 is SYDVKM in the germline V gene. The CDR3 contains 12 residues. V lost 6 bases, J lost 4 bases, and 10 bases lay in between. In nucleotides, the CDR3 is TGTGCCAGCAGCCGACGGGGATACGAGCAGTACTTC. Its protein product is CASSRRGYEQYF.

The chain employs TRBV5-5 and TRBJ1-5, with TRBD1 as a possible D gene (6 bases). From germline, CDR1 is SGHKS and CDR2 YYEKEE (reference sequence). Trimming left V 4 bases short and J 4 bases short, with 12 bases between. The CDR3 runs 14 residues. The CDR3, as DNA: TGTGCCAGCAGCCCCTCAGGGGTAAATCAGCCCCAGCATTTT. Encoded protein: CASSPSGVNQPQHF.

The chain uses TRBV18 and TRBJ1-2; D not certain. V lost 3 bases and J 4 bases, leaving 15 bases between the germline ends. Per germline, CDR1 KGHSH and CDR2 LQKENI. The CDR3 is 15 amino acids. CDR3 residues: CASSPNLFGVYGYTF. Written as DNA, the CDR3 is TGTGCCAGCTCACCTAACTTATTCGGTGTCTATGGCTACACCTTC.

The V gene is TRBV10-3, the J gene TRBJ1-1; the D gene is possibly TRBD1 (5 bases). Germline-derived CDR1 and CDR2 are ENHRY and SYGVKD. The CDR3 loop spans 14 amino acids. V lost 3 bases and J lost 2, with 10 bases in between. The CDR3 nucleotides are TGTGCCATCAGTGACAGGGTAATTAACACTGAAGCTTTCTTT. Protein: CAISDRVINTEAFF.

This chain uses TRBV11-2 with TRBJ1-1; the D is unclear. Germline V gene data show CDR1 as SGHAT and CDR2 as FQNNGV. This CDR3 contains 12 residues. With 5 bases removed from V and 10 bases from J, the gap between germline ends came to 14 bases. The CDR3 loop is CASSVTAHGAFF. CDR3 sequence (DNA): TGTGCCAGCAGCGTAACTGCCCACGGAGCTTTCTTT.

The chain links TRBV3-1 (or the pseudogene TRBV3-2) to TRBJ1-1; 12 bases line up with TRBD1. Trimming removed 4 bases from V and 7 bases from J; junction bases left unmatched: 7. Per germline, CDR1 LGHDT and CDR2 YNNKEL (reference sequence). The CDR3 contains 15 residues. CDR3 residues: CASSPGDRGRSEAFF. Here the CDR3 DNA reads TGTGCCAGCAGCCCAGGGGACAGGGGGCGTAGTGAAGCTTTCTTT.

V usage is TRBV28 and J usage is TRBJ1-3; weak D call: TRBD1 (5 bases). The CDR3 is 17 residues long. Germline loops: CDR1 MDHEN, CDR2 SYDVKM. V was pared by 2 bases and J by 0 bases, with 14 bases between. The CDR3: CASSLQGGEVSGNTIYF. The CDR3 region has the DNA TGTGCCAGCAGTTTACAGGGAGGGGAAGTCTCTGGAAACACCATATATTTT.

This clone was seen only once. CDR3 in amino acids: CASSPRGQEFNTEAFF. Written as DNA, the CDR3 is TGCGCCAGCAGCCCCCGAGGACAGGAATTTAACACTGAAGCTTTCTTT. V gene TRBV5-1 combines with J gene TRBJ1-1, with 7 bases matching TRBD1. Losses at the gene ends were 4 bases for V and 2 bases for J; bases not matched to a gene: 11. The CDR3 contains 16 residues. Germline lookup yields CDR1 SGHRS and CDR2 YFSETQ.

The chain links TRBV19 to TRBJ1-2, with unresolved D. V shed 6 bases and J shed 9 bases, with 20 bases lying between them. Germline CDR1 LNHDA, CDR2 SQIVND (reference sequence). The length of the CDR3 is 14 residues. The CDR3 nucleotides are TGTGCCAGTAGGGTCGACGGAGAAGCGCTCCGCTACACCTTC. Translation: CASRVDGEALRYTF. The full variable domain, rest sourced from reference TRBV19 and TRBJ1-2, is DGGITQSPKYLFRKEGQNVTLSCEQNLNHDAMYWYRQDPGQGLRLIYYSQIVNDFQKGDIAEGYSVSREKKESFPLTVTSAQKNPTAFYLCASRVDGEALRYTFGSGTRLTVV.

The rearrangement links TRBV9 to TRBJ1-2, with 11 positions matching TRBD1. Germline CDR1 and CDR2: SGDLS and YYNGEE. The CDR3 has 20 residues. The junction had 21 bases not matched to a gene; V was cut back by 4 bases and J by 4 bases. CDR3 loop: CASSSRPLLGTGGSFYGYTF. Written as DNA, the CDR3 is TGTGCCAGCAGCTCGCGCCCCCTTCTCGGGACAGGGGGTTCCTTCTATGGCTACACCTTC.

This chain links TRBV12-3 or TRBV12-4 with TRBJ1-1, with 7 bases fitting TRBD1. V gave up 5 bases and J gave up 6 bases; unmatched junction bases: 6. This CDR3 is 13 amino acids long. The chain's CDR3 is CASSRTGFSEAFF. CDR3 DNA sequence: TGTGCCAGCAGTAGGACAGGATTTTCTGAAGCTTTCTTT.

This clone was recorded only once. The DNA for the CDR3 is TGTGCCAGCATCGGGGGGTCTACGTACGAGCAGTACTTC. It specifies CASIGGSTYEQYF. The chain carries TRBV6-5 and TRBJ2-7; 7 bases line up with TRBD2. The trim removed 7 bases at V and 4 bases at J, leaving 7 bases unmatched. The germline CDR1 and CDR2 sequences are MNHEY and SVGAGI. There are 13 residues in the CDR3.

The J gene is TRBJ1-3, the V gene TRBV7-9; D is unresolved. The germline V and J ends were trimmed by 8 bases and 0 bases, with 11 bases remaining between them. The CDR3 spans 14 residues. Germline values: CDR1 SEHNR, CDR2 FQNEAQ (reference sequence). This CDR3 is CASQADYSGNTIYF. The CDR3 DNA follows: TGTGCCAGCCAGGCGGACTACTCTGGAAACACCATATATTTT.

The sample holds a few counts of this clone. The rearrangement joins TRBV7-3 to TRBJ1-1; D possibly corresponds to TRBD1 (6 bases). CDR3 length equals 17 residues. V was trimmed by 5 bases and J by 4 bases, leaving 23 bases between them. Germline V lookup: CDR1 SGHTA, CDR2 FQGTGA. The CDR3 region is CASSPDGGRGLTTEAFF. The CDR3 region has the DNA TGTGCCAGCAGCCCCGACGGGGGGAGGGGGTTGACCACTGAAGCTTTCTTT.

J is TRBJ1-1 and V is TRBV6-5; D unresolved. CDR3 size: 15 residues. With 2 bases removed from V and 5 bases from J, the gap between germline ends came to 15 bases. Germline CDR1 MNHEY, CDR2 SVGAGI. The CDR3 sequence: CASSYGSPEVTEAFF. The DNA for the CDR3 is TGTGCCAGCAGTTACGGCAGCCCAGAGGTTACTGAAGCTTTCTTT.

This clone occurred once. The chain couples TRBV7-4 to TRBJ2-1; maybe TRBD1 (5 bases). Germline values: CDR1 SGHVT, CDR2 SQSDAQ. The CDR3 runs to 14 residues. V was trimmed by 2 bases and J by 10 bases, leaving 15 bases between them. CDR3 bases: TGTGCCAGCAGCTTATTTCAGGGTCCCGACGAGCAGTTCTTC. It codes for CASSLFQGPDEQFF.

On this clone: Other DNA sequences within the sample encode an identical CDR3. V usage is TRBV5-1 and J usage is TRBJ2-7, with TRBD2 matching 10 bases. Germline assignment: CDR1 SGHRS and CDR2 YFSETQ. CDR3 length equals 14 residues. Trimming took 0 bases from V and 4 from J; bases not matched to a gene: 1. DNA for the CDR3: TGCGCCAGCAGCTTGGGTAGCGGGGGGTACGAGCAGTACTTC. This codes for CASSLGSGGYEQYF.

The genes are TRBV3-1 (or the pseudogene TRBV3-2) and TRBJ2-3, with D unclear. Germline CDR1 is LGHDT and CDR2 is YNNKEL (reference sequence). The CDR3 loop spans 15 amino acids. V was trimmed by 0 bases and J by 8 bases, leaving 15 bases between them. CDR3 amino acids: CASSQDPKTASTQYF. CDR3 nucleotide sequence: TGTGCCAGCAGCCAAGATCCTAAGACTGCATCTACGCAGTATTTT.

The chain joins TRBV5-1 to TRBJ2-1; 9 bases agree with TRBD1. The length of the CDR3 is 15 residues. From germline, CDR1 is SGHRS and CDR2 YFSETQ. V shed 4 bases, J shed 8 bases, and the junction held 10 bases outside the gene matches. In DNA form, the CDR3 reads TGCGCCAGCAGCCTTACAGGGGGCGCGAGCGATGAGCAGTTCTTC. It yields the protein CASSLTGGASDEQFF. Full variable domain (remainder filled in from reference TRBV5-1 and TRBJ2-1): KAGVTQTPRYLIKTRGQQVTLSCSPISGHRSVSWYQQTPGQGLQFLFEYFSETQRNKGNFPGRFSGRQFSNSRSEMNVSTLELGDSALYLCASSLTGGASDEQFFGPGTRLTVL.

This sequence joins TRBV18 and TRBJ1-1, with D possibly being TRBD1 (5 bases). Trimming took off 4 bases at V and 0 bases at J, with 18 bases between the two ends. The germline V gene has CDR1 KGHSH and CDR2 LQKENI. There are 17 residues in the CDR3. Here the CDR3 reads CASSHLQGVLMNTEAFF. In DNA form, the CDR3 reads TGTGCCAGCTCACACCTCCAAGGGGTTCTCATGAACACTGAAGCTTTCTTT.